This T cell receptor beta chain was observed in a study of neurological immune-mediated disorders. Overall study findings and caveats: HTLV-1-associated myelopathy had the most TCR clonal expansion, while multiple sclerosis had the least, a level that fell below healthy controls.

The unsorted libraries were made from 2 million PBMCs kept at -80 C. Comment on this clonotype: Its antigen is unidentified.

V lost 3 bases and J lost 8, with 11 bases in between. Germline CDR1 MGHDK, CDR2 SYGVNS. This CDR3 spans 13 amino acids. 5'RACE generated cDNA with 10-nucleotide random UMIs. MiXCR, run by TCRdb on the 5' RACE reads, gives a single entry per CDR3 protein. Of under 85,000 distinct CDR3 sequences in the sample, approximately 10% were seen once. This TCR came from a man aged 40-49 years in good health. Sample: PBMCs. The chain couples TRBV25-1 to TRBJ2-1; D gene ambiguous. The CDR3 region is CASSDILNDEQFF. The DNA of the CDR3 is TGTGCCAGCAGTGACATATTAAACGATGAGCAGTTCTTC.